The clone carrying this T cell receptor (beta chain) was seen repeatedly, ten times or more. Its antigen is not known. TCR cDNA, made by 5'RACE template switching, carried an added universal primer site and UMIs. MiXCR, applied by TCRdb to the 5' RACE reads, yields one record per CDR3 protein. The data hold about 300,000 distinct CDR3 sequences, with 7.5% to 9.5% observed a single time. CDR1 SGHRS and CDR2 YFSETQ come from the germline V gene. The CDR3 is made up of 13 amino acids. V lost 5 bases and J 5 bases, leaving 14 bases between the germline ends. This sample was taken from a study of T cells after yellow fever vaccination. Study-level results: Among primary-vaccination clones, most reappeared after the booster, at approximately 96% for CD4 and 88% for CD8.

Material: CD4+ T cells sorted from PBMCs, obtained 5 days after the yellow fever booster vaccination. This chain joins TRBV5-1 and TRBJ2-7; D possibly uses TRBD1 or TRBD2 (5 bases each). The receptor's source is a young man who received the YFV17D yellow fever vaccine. The CDR3 sequence is CASSRWGTHEQYV. CDR3 in DNA: TGCGCCAGCAGTCGGTGGGGGACCCACGAGCAGTACGTC.